The 28 T cell receptor beta chains reported below all come from one sample, sequenced in a study of T cells in women clearing cervical HPV infection. Clones were read by immunoSEQ multiplex PCR, and TCRdb kept only the in-frame ones, dropping some. This sample's table reports 30,000 to 35,000 clones. Sequenced sample: blood buffy coat. Receptors were obtained from a woman between 18 and 75 years old with a cervical HPV16 infection that either progressed to CIN3+ or cleared (not recorded which).

In the case of this clone: The read ends 3 residues early relative to the CDR3; the germline J gene fills the gap. V usage is TRBV13 and J usage is TRBJ2-1, with 10 bases fitting TRBD1. The CDR3 consists of 15 residues. With V trimmed by 6 bases and J by 9 bases, 11 bases remained unmatched. Germline CDR1 and CDR2: PRHDT and FYEKMQ (reference sequence). CDR3 DNA, as far as it was read: TGTGCCAGCAGGCCCGGGACAGGGGTCTCGAGTGAG. Its protein product is CASRPGTGVSSE. The whole CDR3 reads CASRPGTGVSSEQFF. Variable domain in full (rest from reference TRBV13 and TRBJ2-1): AAGVIQSPRHLIKEKRETATLKCYPIPRHDTVYWYQQGPGQDPQFLISFYEKMQSDKGSIPDRFSAQQFSDYHSELNMSSLELGDSALYFCASRPGTGVSSEQFFGPGTRLTVL.

On this clone itself: The observed sequence ends 3 residues before the CDR3 terminus, with the missing tail filled in from the germline J gene. The chain recombines TRBV6-2 or TRBV6-3 with TRBJ1-1; 12 bases are a match to TRBD1. The J segment lost 0 bases and the V segment lost 3 bases, leaving 5 bases of the junction unmatched. The CDR3 contains 17 residues. Germline values: CDR1 MNHEY, CDR2 SVGEGT. The CDR3 loop reads CASSYGGQGAMNTEAFF. The sequenced part of the CDR3 DNA is TGTGCCAGCAGTTATGGGGGACAGGGGGCCATGAACACTGAA.

Points on this clone: The observed sequence ends 3 residues before the CDR3 terminus, with the missing tail filled in from the germline J gene. The chain joins TRBV18 to TRBJ2-7; tentatively, D is TRBD1 (5 bases). CDR3 size: 13 residues. Trimming stripped 0 bases from V and 2 bases from J, with 5 bases between. Germline CDR1 reads KGHSH; CDR2 reads LQKENI. The CDR3 loop reads CASSPPTAYEQYF. Partial CDR3 DNA: TGTGCCAGCTCACCACCGACAGCCTACGAG.

Notes on this clone: The CDR3 end lies 3 residues beyond the end of the read and is filled in from the germline J gene. The chain joins TRBV5-1 to TRBJ2-4; possibly TRBD1 for D (6 bases). This CDR3 has 13 residues. The V end lost 3 bases, the J end lost 8 bases, and 12 bases lay between the germline ends. Germline V lookup: CDR1 SGHRS, CDR2 YFSETQ. CDR3 residues: CASSYNRADIQYF. The DNA read from the CDR3 is TGCGCCAGCAGCTACAACAGGGCTGACATT.

In regard to this clone: The read terminates 3 residues ahead of where the CDR3 ends, so the germline J gene completes it. The chain employs TRBV7-9 and TRBJ2-3; a weak D match, TRBD1 (5 bases). The CDR3 extends over 13 amino acids. CDR1 SEHNR and CDR2 FQNEAQ come from the germline V gene (reference sequence). CDR3 in amino acids: CASSLQDNQPQYF. Partial CDR3 DNA: TGTGCCAGCTCTTTACAGGACAATCAGCCG.

About this clone: Read sequence stops 3 residues before the CDR3 end, and the germline J gene provides the missing end. This rearrangement joins TRBV29-1 to TRBJ1-2, with D possibly matching TRBD1 (6 bases). This CDR3 is 14 amino acids long. Per the germline V gene, CDR1 is SQVTM and CDR2 is ANQGSEA. V lost 7 bases and J lost 6, with 21 bases in between. CDR3 in amino acids: CSARAGDNSDGYTF. The DNA read from the CDR3 is TGCAGCGCGCGGGCCGGGGACAACTCGGATGGC. Together with reference TRBV29-1 and TRBJ1-2, the CDR3 gives the full variable domain: SAVISQKPSRDICQRGTSLTIQCQVDSQVTMMFWYRQQPGQSLTLIATANQGSEATYESGFVIDKFPISRPNLTFSTLTVSNMSPEDSSIYLCSARAGDNSDGYTFGSGTRLTVV.

As regards this clone: The read ends 3 residues early relative to the CDR3; the germline J gene fills the gap. This chain joins TRBV19 and TRBJ1-1; the D gene is possibly TRBD1 (6 bases). The CDR3 loop spans 15 amino acids. Germline CDR1 and CDR2: LNHDA and SQIVND (reference sequence). Trimming shortened V by 3 bases and J by 0 bases, and 11 bases separated the two germline ends. CDR3 DNA (partial): TGTGCCAGTAGTATCAGGACAGCCATGAACACTGAA. Translation gives CASSIRTAMNTE. The CDR3 in its entirety is CASSIRTAMNTEAFF.

Notes on this clone: The observed sequence ends 3 residues before the CDR3 terminus, with the missing tail filled in from the germline J gene. J is TRBJ2-1 and V is TRBV13; 12 bases fit TRBD2. This CDR3 is 16 amino acids long. J was trimmed by 3 bases and V by 7 bases; bases with no gene match: 7. The V gene's germline CDR1 is PRHDT and CDR2 FYEKMQ (reference sequence). The CDR3 here is CASTHTSGRIYNEQFF. The sequenced part of the CDR3 DNA is TGTGCCAGCACCCATACTAGCGGGAGGATCTACAATGAG. The full variable domain, rest sourced from reference TRBV13 and TRBJ2-1, is AAGVIQSPRHLIKEKRETATLKCYPIPRHDTVYWYQQGPGQDPQFLISFYEKMQSDKGSIPDRFSAQQFSDYHSELNMSSLELGDSALYFCASTHTSGRIYNEQFFGPGTRLTVL.

Turning to this clone: The DNA ends 3 residues before the CDR3 does, and the rest of the CDR3 is filled in from the germline J gene. This chain links TRBV14 with TRBJ2-2; no reliable D call. V lost 1 base, J lost 1 base, and 4 bases lay in between. Per the germline V gene, CDR1 is SGHDN and CDR2 is FVKESK. This CDR3 region has 14 residues. The CDR3 bases that were read are TGTGCCAGCAGCCAAGCCCAGAACACCGGGGAG. It codes for CASSQAQNTGE. The entire CDR3 protein is CASSQAQNTGELFF.

Details on this clone: The CDR3 extends 3 residues past the end of the read, so its final part is completed from the germline J gene. The chain joins TRBV30 to TRBJ2-1; 7 bases map to TRBD1. The V gene's germline CDR1 is GTSNPN and CDR2 SVGIG (reference sequence). The CDR3 consists of 14 residues. J lost 5 bases, V lost 3 bases, and 7 bases had no gene match. CDR3 DNA (partial): TGTGCCTGGAGGTTACCCGGGACAGACAATGAG. It translates to CAWRLPGTDNE. The entire CDR3 is CAWRLPGTDNEQFF.

CDR3 protein: CASSHPRVDRYEQYF. The sequenced CDR3 bases are TGTGCCAGCAGCCACCCACGGGTAGATCGCTACGAG. V usage is TRBV14 and J usage is TRBJ2-7; D gene uncertain. The read falls 3 residues short of the CDR3 end, and the missing part is taken from the germline J gene. Per germline, CDR1 SGHDN and CDR2 FVKESK. The CDR3 loop spans 15 amino acids. The ends were cut back, 3 bases at V and 3 bases at J, with 15 bases in the middle.

The CDR3 sequence is CASSLGSLNYGYTF. The sequenced part of the CDR3 DNA is TGTGCCAGCAGCTTAGGTAGTCTTAACTATGGC. The chain uses TRBV7-2 and TRBJ1-2; D not resolved. The sequenced fragment ends 3 residues before the CDR3 boundary, so the rest is inferred from the germline J gene. V was pared by 1 base and J by 1 base, with 7 bases between. This CDR3 is 14 amino acids long. CDR1 is SGHTA, CDR2 FQGNSA, per germline.

With respect to this clone: The read ends 3 residues before the CDR3 terminus; that terminus is restored from the germline J gene. The chain recombines TRBV20-1 with TRBJ2-7; a weak D match, TRBD1 (6 bases). Germline CDR1 DFQATT, CDR2 SNEGSKA (reference sequence). There are 16 residues in the CDR3. The germline V and J ends were trimmed by 0 bases and 3 bases, with 18 bases remaining between them. Incomplete CDR3 DNA: TGCAGTGCTAGAGATCCTACCGGGACAACCTACTACGAG. This translates into CSARDPTGTTYYE. The full CDR3 is CSARDPTGTTYYEQYF.

For this clone: The read ends 3 residues before the CDR3 terminus; that terminus is restored from the germline J gene. The rearrangement uses TRBV7-2 and TRBJ2-3; D ambiguous. V was pared by 3 bases and J by 6 bases, with 16 bases between. CDR1 and CDR2 from the germline V gene are SGHTA and FQGNSA. The CDR3 contains 15 residues. The covered CDR3 bases are TGTGCCAGCAGCTTTTCGGTGGTTGTCGTGGATACG. Translated: CASSFSVVVVDT. The whole CDR3 reads CASSFSVVVVDTQYF.

To note about this clone: The CDR3 goes on 3 residues after the read ends, and that part is filled in from the germline J gene. The V gene is TRBV5-1, the J gene TRBJ2-3; D possibly corresponds to TRBD2 (6 bases). The CDR3 has 16 residues. Germline V CDR1 and CDR2: SGHRS, YFSETQ. This CDR3 is CASSLSGTQFQETQYF. The part of the CDR3 DNA that was read is TGCGCCAGCAGCTTGTCCGGGACTCAGTTTCAAGAGACG. The entire variable domain, with the rest obtained from reference TRBV5-1 and TRBJ2-3, is as follows: KAGVTQTPRYLIKTRGQQVTLSCSPISGHRSVSWYQQTPGQGLQFLFEYFSETQRNKGNFPGRFSGRQFSNSRSEMNVSTLELGDSALYLCASSLSGTQFQETQYFGPGTRLTVL.

In regard to this clone: The CDR3 goes on 3 residues after the read ends, and that part is filled in from the germline J gene. This chain uses TRBV6-2 or TRBV6-3 with TRBJ2-3, with D maybe TRBD2 (6 bases). This CDR3 comprises 13 residues. V lost 11 bases and J lost 0, with 12 bases in between. Germline assignment: CDR1 MNHEY and CDR2 SVGEGT. The CDR3 bases that were read are TGTGCCGCGGGACTTACGAGCACAGATACG. Its protein is CAAGLTSTDT. The entire CDR3 is CAAGLTSTDTQYF.

In the case of this clone: The read falls 3 residues short of the CDR3 end, and the missing part is taken from the germline J gene. This chain links TRBV11-3 with TRBJ2-3; D not resolved. This CDR3 contains 13 residues. CDR1 is SGHNT and CDR2 is YENEEA in the germline V gene. The DNA read from the CDR3 is TGTGCCAGCAGCTTAATTGCGGAAGAGACG. Amino acids: CASSLIAEET. The CDR3 as a whole reads CASSLIAEETQYF.

About this clone itself: The missing CDR3 end, 3 residues past where the read stops, is filled in from the germline J gene. The same CDR3 can be traced to other DNA sequences in this sample. The chain joins TRBV6-2 or TRBV6-3 to TRBJ1-5, with D maybe TRBD1 (5 bases). The CDR3 loop spans 13 amino acids. Trimming stripped 6 bases from V and 7 bases from J, with 13 bases between. CDR1 is MNHEY and CDR2 is SVGEGT in the germline V gene. CDR3 DNA, as far as it was read: TGTGCCAGCAGGAGGCAGGGTGGCCAGCCC. This gives the protein CASRRQGGQP. In full, the CDR3 reads CASRRQGGQPQHF.

A note on this clone: The CDR3 end is not reached by the read, which stops 3 residues before it; the germline J gene fills it in. The chain uses TRBV5-4 and TRBJ2-7; 8 nucleotides line up with TRBD1. Per germline, CDR1 SGHNT and CDR2 YYREEE (reference sequence). The CDR3 totals 15 residues. With 0 bases clipped from V and 3 bases from J, the junction kept 5 bases outside the gene matches. CDR3 DNA, as far as it was read: TGTGCCAGCAGCTTGGACCAGGGGGCAGTCTACGAG. Residues: CASSLDQGAVYE. The complete CDR3 sequence is CASSLDQGAVYEQYF.

Comment on this clone: From the germline J gene comes the end of the CDR3, since the read stops 3 residues before it. The rearrangement joins TRBV10-2 to TRBJ2-7, with 11 positions matching TRBD2. V gave up 4 bases and J gave up 4 bases; unmatched junction bases: 6. The CDR3 runs 15 residues. The V gene's germline CDR1 is WSHSY and CDR2 SAAADI. CDR3 DNA (partial): TGCGCCAGCAGTGCACCACTAGCGGGAGCGTACGAG. Its translation: CASSAPLAGAYE. The full CDR3 reads CASSAPLAGAYEQYF.

As concerns this clone: The read terminates 3 residues before the CDR3 end, so the remaining end is supplied by the germline J gene. V and J are TRBV7-6 and TRBJ2-1; 7 bases are a match to TRBD1. The CDR3 consists of 16 residues. The trim removed 2 bases at V and 3 bases at J, leaving 7 bases unmatched. Germline CDR1 SGHVS, CDR2 FNYEAQ. CDR3 amino acids: CASSLMEAGGYNEQFF. CDR3 DNA, as far as it was read: TGTGCCAGCAGCTTAATGGAGGCAGGGGGCTACAATGAG.

To note about this clone: The sequenced fragment ends 3 residues before the CDR3 boundary, so the rest is inferred from the germline J gene. The chain carries TRBV12-3 or TRBV12-4 and TRBJ2-7; D is unresolved. Trimming pared 2 bases from V and 6 bases from J, leaving 8 bases between. There are 12 residues in the CDR3. The CDR3: CASSLKAPEQYF. CDR3 bases read: TGTGCCAGCAGTTTAAAGGCCCCCGAG.

A word on this clone: Read sequence stops 3 residues before the CDR3 end, and the germline J gene provides the missing end. The V and J genes are TRBV11-3 and TRBJ2-5, with 7 bases matching TRBD1. The junction had 8 bases not matched to a gene; V was cut back by 5 bases and J by 5 bases. The length of the CDR3 is 14 residues. Looked up from germline, CDR1 is SGHNT and CDR2 is YENEEA. The CDR3 DNA, read in part, is TGTGCCAGCAGCCGAAGTGGGACAGCGGAGACC. It specifies CASSRSGTAET. The whole CDR3 sequence reads CASSRSGTAETQYF. Supplemented by reference TRBV11-3 and TRBJ2-5, the full variable domain reads EAGVVQSPRYKIIEKKQPVAFWCNPISGHNTLYWYLQNLGQGPELLIRYENEEAVDDSQLPKDRFSAERLKGVDSTLKIQPAELGDSAVYLCASSRSGTAETQYFGPGTRLLVL.

The sequenced part of the CDR3 DNA is TGTGCCAGCTCGGAGGAATCCCAGGGCTATGGC. It codes for CASSEESQGYG. The full CDR3 protein reads CASSEESQGYGYTF. This chain connects TRBV18 to TRBJ1-2; tentatively, D is TRBD1 (5 bases). The read ends 3 residues early relative to the CDR3; the germline J gene fills the gap. The CDR3 extends over 14 amino acids. V lost 6 bases and J lost 4, with 15 bases in between. Germline V gene sequence: CDR1 KGHSH, CDR2 LQKENI.

To note about this clone: The observed sequence ends 3 residues before the CDR3 terminus, with the missing tail filled in from the germline J gene. The chain joins TRBV20-1 to TRBJ2-7; tentative D call: TRBD2 (6 bases). The CDR3 consists of 17 residues. The germline gives CDR1 DFQATT, CDR2 SNEGSKA (reference sequence). Trimming took off 5 bases at V and 0 bases at J, with 23 bases between the two ends. CDR3 amino acids: CSALPRNSGPSSYEQYF. The DNA read from the CDR3 is TGCAGTGCTCTCCCACGGAATAGCGGTCCTAGCTCCTACGAG.

In regard to this clone: The CDR3 end falls 3 residues outside the read, so it is completed with the germline J gene. The V call is TRBV20-1, the J call TRBJ2-7, with a tentative D call TRBD2 (7 bases). The CDR3 contains 14 residues. Per germline, CDR1 DFQATT and CDR2 SNEGSKA (reference sequence). The germline V and J ends were trimmed by 7 bases and 6 bases, with 22 bases remaining between them. CDR3 DNA (partial): TGCAGTGACAACTGGCTAGGGGGGGGAGGCGAG. This sequence encodes CSDNWLGGGGE. The CDR3 reads in full as CSDNWLGGGGEQYF.

Remarks on this clone: The read comes to an end 3 residues before the CDR3 does, leaving the germline J gene to fill in the end. The genes are TRBV20-1 and TRBJ2-7; D perhaps matches TRBD2 (6 bases). This CDR3 contains 14 residues. The ends were cut back, 5 bases at V and 0 bases at J, with 14 bases in the middle. Germline V lookup: CDR1 DFQATT, CDR2 SNEGSKA (reference sequence). The part of the CDR3 DNA that was read is TGCAGTGCTCCCGGGACTCCAGACTCCTACGAG. Translation gives CSAPGTPDSYE. From start to end, the CDR3 is CSAPGTPDSYEQYF.

Worth noting for this clone: The missing CDR3 end, 3 residues past where the read stops, is filled in from the germline J gene. The chain couples TRBV7-9 to TRBJ1-2; 11 bases line up with TRBD1. The CDR3 runs 15 residues. V lost 5 bases and J lost 4; bases outside the gene matches: 6. Germline V gene lookup returns CDR1 SEHNR and CDR2 FQNEAQ (reference sequence). CDR3 DNA, as far as it was read: TGTGCCAGCAGCCATTCGGACAGGGGGCCCTATGGC. The encoded protein is CASSHSDRGPYG. The whole CDR3 protein is CASSHSDRGPYGYTF.